The clone carrying this T cell receptor beta chain was found a few times. The antigen remains unidentified. The data are from a study of CD8 T cells in ankylosing spondylitis. 5'-RACE, quantitative and with molecular barcodes, yielded the TCR beta libraries. From the 5' RACE reads, TCRdb called clonotypes with MiXCR, one entry per CDR3 protein. This table holds 150,000 to 200,000 distinct CDR3 sequences, 25% to 35% found once. The CDR3 runs to 13 residues. Per the germline V gene, CDR1 is SGHTA and CDR2 is FQGNSA. Trimming took 3 bases from V and 2 from J, leaving 6 bases between them. Regarding the study as a whole: There was a TCR beta motif, made of several highly homologous variants, that appeared characteristic of ankylosing spondylitis blood. Previously reported in reactive arthritis synovial fluid and blood were some of the motif variants. Disease-linked clones reportedly concentrated significantly in matched ankylosing spondylitis synovial fluid.

This receptor was obtained from a male donor with ankylosing spondylitis. V is TRBV7-2 and J is TRBJ2-3; D is ambiguous. The specimen was synovial fluid, either unsorted or a sorted T cell fraction (not recorded which). The CDR3 region has the DNA TGTGCCAGCAGCTTTCCCGACACAGATACGCAGTATTTT. Residues: CASSFPDTDTQYF.